Each of the 18 T cell receptor beta chains below was sequenced from the same sample in a study of cytomegalovirus exposure and HLA in healthy donors. PCR amplification relied on 60 Vbeta primers (plus 13 Jbeta primers). TCRdb keeps only in-frame clones here, not all; method: immunoSEQ multiplex PCR. The sample lists tens of thousands of clones; about three quarters were seen once. Specimen: PBMCs. These receptors all come from a male donor in good health and CMV-seropositive.

The chain links TRBV10-1 to TRBJ2-2; 11 bases fit TRBD1. After removal of 8 bases from V and 4 bases from J, the junction contained 6 bases not matched to a gene. The CDR3 runs 15 residues. CDR1 and CDR2 (germline): WNHNN, SYGVQD (reference sequence). Here the CDR3 reads CASSSGTGGTGELFF. DNA of the CDR3: TGCGCCAGCTCTTCCGGGACAGGGGGCACCGGGGAGCTGTTTTTT.

This clone was observed a handful of times. The DNA of the CDR3 is TGTGCCAGCAGCTTTAGTGAAAAACTGTTTTTT. It codes for CASSFSEKLFF. The V and J genes are TRBV11-2 and TRBJ1-4; no clear D gene. Germline CDR1 reads SGHAT; CDR2 reads FQNNGV. Trimming pared 3 bases from V and 7 bases from J, leaving 3 bases between. CDR3 length equals 11 residues.

The chain uses TRBV28 and TRBJ1-1; no firm D call. Germline V gene sequence: CDR1 MDHEN, CDR2 SYDVKM. This CDR3 has 16 residues. Trimming removed 2 bases from V and 1 base from J, with 14 bases in between. In DNA, the CDR3 is TGTGCCAGCAGTTTACCGTGGGCAGGAACGAACACTGAAGCTTTCTTT. Its translation is CASSLPWAGTNTEAFF.

The sample holds a few counts of this clone. This chain links TRBV7-2 with TRBJ2-1; tentatively, D is TRBD1 (5 bases). Trimming pared 1 base from V and 4 bases from J, leaving 11 bases between. Germline loops: CDR1 SGHTA, CDR2 FQGNSA. CDR3 length equals 15 residues. The CDR3: CASSLEWGLYNEQFF. The DNA of the CDR3 is TGTGCCAGCAGCTTAGAGTGGGGCCTGTACAATGAGCAGTTCTTC.

V usage is TRBV7-7 and J usage is TRBJ2-1; 7 bases match TRBD1. The V and J ends lost 5 bases and 10 bases, in that order; junction bases with no gene match: 8. The CDR3 loop spans 13 amino acids. Germline CDR1 and CDR2: SSHAT and FNYEAQ (reference sequence). As DNA, the CDR3 is TGTGCCAGCAGCCAAACAGGGGAAGGCGAGCAGTTCTTC. It is translated as CASSQTGEGEQFF. The full variable domain, rest sourced from reference TRBV7-7 and TRBJ2-1, is GAGVSQSPRYKVTKRGQDVTLRCDPISSHATLYWYQQALGQGPEFLTYFNYEAQPDKSGLPSDRFSAERPEGSISTLTIQRTEQRDSAMYRCASSQTGEGEQFFGPGTRLTVL.

The sample holds a few counts of this clone. This chain uses TRBV28 with TRBJ2-1, with 10 positions matching TRBD2. V trimming: 4 bases; J trimming: 8 bases; junction bases outside the gene matches: 8. Germline assignment: CDR1 MDHEN and CDR2 SYDVKM. This CDR3 has 15 amino acids. The CDR3 sequence: CASSSPAGGPYEQFF. In nucleotides, the CDR3 is TGTGCCAGCAGTTCACCAGCGGGGGGGCCCTATGAGCAGTTCTTC.

The rearrangement links TRBV27 to TRBJ2-1, with 9 bases lining up with TRBD1. The CDR3 has 13 amino acids. V lost 2 bases, J lost 7 bases, and 0 bases stayed unmatched. CDR1 is MNHEY, CDR2 SMNVEV, per germline (reference sequence). The CDR3 here is CASSLGQGNEQFF. Written as DNA, the CDR3 is TGTGCCAGCAGTTTAGGACAGGGGAATGAGCAGTTCTTC.

The CDR3 loop is CASSEKGGVSTDTQYF. CDR3 nucleotide sequence: TGTGCCAGCAGTGAGAAAGGAGGAGTTAGCACAGATACGCAGTATTTT. V gene TRBV2 combines with J gene TRBJ2-3, with D tentatively TRBD2 (5 bases). Trimming shortened V by 3 bases and J by 0 bases, and 13 bases separated the two germline ends. The V gene's germline CDR1 is SNHLY and CDR2 FYNNEI. This CDR3 is built from 16 residues.

The V and J genes are TRBV25-1 and TRBJ2-3, with D uncertain. Germline CDR1 MGHDK, CDR2 SYGVNS. V was trimmed by 7 bases and J by 5 bases, leaving 7 bases between them. This CDR3 region has 11 residues. In DNA form, the CDR3 reads TGTGCCAGCACCTATGGAGATACGCAGTATTTT. It is translated as CASTYGDTQYF.

There are a few counts of this clone. The V call is TRBV18, the J call TRBJ1-5; 9 bases are shared with TRBD1. Germline V gene data show CDR1 as KGHSH and CDR2 as LQKENI. The CDR3 covers 15 residues. The V gene end was trimmed by 5 bases and the J gene end by 4 bases; junction bases not matched to a gene: 6. The CDR3 nucleotides read TGTGCCAGCTCAAGAGGGACAGGGCAAAATCAGCCCCAGCATTTT. Protein product: CASSRGTGQNQPQHF. Full variable domain (missing parts from reference TRBV18 and TRBJ1-5): NAGVMQNPRHLVRRRGQEARLRCSPMKGHSHVYWYRQLPEEGLKFMVYLQKENIIDESGMPKERFSAEFPKEGPSILRIQQVVRGDSAAYFCASSRGTGQNQPQHFGDGTRLSIL.

The table lists this clone with a few counts. The chain recombines TRBV5-1 with TRBJ2-7; 7 bases line up with TRBD2. Germline-derived CDR1 and CDR2 are SGHRS and YFSETQ. CDR3 length: 16 amino acids. The J segment lost 3 bases and the V segment lost 2 bases, leaving 11 bases of the junction unmatched. CDR3 bases: TGCGCCAGCAGCTTCAGTTTGGCGGGGGATTACTACGAGCAGTACTTC. Protein sequence: CASSFSLAGDYYEQYF.

This chain joins TRBV4-1 and TRBJ2-5; perhaps TRBD2 as D (6 bases). The CDR3 extends over 16 amino acids. Deletions cut 1 base from V and 3 bases from J, with 15 bases between. Germline CDR1 reads MGHRA; CDR2 reads YSYEKL. Here the CDR3 DNA reads TGCGCCAGCAGCCAAGGCAGGGAGGCAGAGAAAGAGACCCAGTACTTC. It codes for CASSQGREAEKETQYF.

The chain carries TRBV14 and TRBJ2-5; D possibly corresponds to TRBD2 (7 bases). The CDR3 is 15 amino acids. The V and J ends lost 4 bases and 6 bases respectively, with 18 bases between them. Germline V gene sequence: CDR1 SGHDN, CDR2 FVKESK. The CDR3 region has the DNA TGTGCCAGCAGCCCCTTGGGGGGGACAACGAAGACCCAGTACTTC. It specifies CASSPLGGTTKTQYF.

This clone was observed a handful of times. The genes are TRBV6-6 and TRBJ2-7; D might be TRBD2 (5 bases). V was pared by 7 bases and J by 6 bases, with 10 bases between. The CDR3 totals 11 residues. CDR1 and CDR2 (germline): MNHNY, SVGAGI (reference sequence). The CDR3 DNA sequence: TGTGCCAGCACGGAGGCCTCCGAGCAGTACTTC. This sequence encodes CASTEASEQYF.

This chain uses TRBV5-1 with TRBJ2-1; 13 bases are shared with TRBD2. The CDR3 length is 16 residues. Germline values: CDR1 SGHRS, CDR2 YFSETQ. J lost 7 bases, V lost 4 bases, and 8 bases had no gene match. CDR3 nucleotide sequence: TGCGCCAGCAGCGCCTCGACTAGCGGGGGGACAAATGAGCAGTTCTTC. Encoded protein: CASSASTSGGTNEQFF.

V usage is TRBV5-1 and J usage is TRBJ2-5; weak D call: TRBD1 (8 bases). Trimming removed 0 bases at V and 7 bases at J, with 16 bases between. The CDR3 is 15 residues long. CDR1 is SGHRS, CDR2 YFSETQ, per germline. The CDR3 is CASSLVTGERGTQYF. CDR3 sequence (DNA): TGCGCCAGCAGCTTGGTGACAGGGGAGCGGGGGACCCAGTACTTC.

The genes are TRBV7-9 and TRBJ1-3; 7 nucleotides agree with TRBD1. With 3 bases clipped from V and 2 bases from J, the junction kept 1 base outside the gene matches. The CDR3 has 14 residues. Germline V gene sequence: CDR1 SEHNR, CDR2 FQNEAQ (reference sequence). In DNA form, the CDR3 reads TGTGCCAGCAGCTTGACAGGGACTGGAAACACCATATATTTT. This sequence encodes CASSLTGTGNTIYF. The complete variable domain, with remaining parts taken from reference TRBV7-9 and TRBJ1-3, reads DTGVSQNPRHKITKRGQNVTFRCDPISEHNRLYWYRQTLGQGPEFLTYFQNEAQLEKSRLLSDRFSAERPKGSFSTLEIQRTEQGDSAMYLCASSLTGTGNTIYFGEGSWLTVV.

The chain uses TRBV28 and TRBJ1-1; no definite D call. Trimming shortened V by 4 bases and J by 4 bases, and 7 bases separated the two germline ends. The CDR3 runs to 12 residues. Looked up from germline, CDR1 is MDHEN and CDR2 is SYDVKM. This CDR3 is CASSSPGTEAFF. The CDR3 coding sequence is TGTGCCAGCAGTTCACCGGGCACTGAAGCTTTCTTT.